These 30 T cell receptor beta chains originate from one sample sequenced in a study of T-cell reconstitution after alpha-beta-depleted transplantation in children. A TCRbeta library incorporating unique molecular identifiers was prepared. A single record per CDR3 protein comes from TCRdb applying MiXCR to the PCR reads. The sample consists of a few hundred thousand distinct CDR3 sequences, 9.7% of them appearing once. This sample comprised PBMCs from the stem cell graft donor, obtained from the stem cell graft. The receptors originated from a human donor who donated a stem cell graft to a child with SCID.

This clonotype was recorded many times. The chain links TRBV28 to TRBJ2-2; possibly TRBD2 for D (7 bases). The CDR3 extends over 15 amino acids. Germline V gene sequence: CDR1 MDHEN, CDR2 SYDVKM. Trimming removed 2 bases from V and 3 bases from J, with 10 bases in between. The CDR3 DNA reads TGTGCCAGCAGTTTAGGGGGGGGCTACACCGGGGAGCTGTTTTTT. Its translation is CASSLGGGYTGELFF.

This clonotype was counted a few times. CDR3 in amino acids: CASRSGNEQFF. The DNA for the CDR3 is TGTGCCAGCAGGTCGGGAAATGAGCAGTTCTTC. The rearrangement uses TRBV6-2 or TRBV6-3 and TRBJ2-1, with a tentative D call TRBD2 (5 bases). This CDR3 comprises 11 residues. Germline CDR1 is MNHEY and CDR2 is SVGEGT. The V gene lost 6 bases and the J gene lost 7 bases, with 7 bases spanning the gap.

V gene TRBV18 combines with J gene TRBJ1-6, with a weak D call TRBD1 (5 bases). CDR3 length equals 16 residues. Germline CDR1 is KGHSH and CDR2 is LQKENI. V lost 2 bases to trimming and J lost 7 bases, with 15 bases between them. The CDR3 DNA sequence: TGTGCCAGCTCACCAAGTGGGGGTGCTGGGAATTCACCCCTCCACTTT. Amino acid sequence: CASSPSGGAGNSPLHF.

This clonotype was recorded at least ten times. The gene calls are TRBV27 and TRBJ1-1, with D tentatively TRBD1 (5 bases). The germline gives CDR1 MNHEY, CDR2 SMNVEV (reference sequence). V was trimmed by 6 bases and J by 11 bases, leaving 16 bases between them. This CDR3 region has 12 residues. The CDR3 spells CASSHLGRVAFF. CDR3 DNA sequence: TGTGCCAGCAGCCATCTTGGCAGGGTTGCTTTCTTT.

This clonotype occurred once. A junction boundary mismatches the germline segment, possibly from a read error. The V and J genes are TRBV28 and TRBJ2-7, with no clear D. From germline, CDR1 is MDHEN and CDR2 SYDVKM. The CDR3 loop spans 13 amino acids. DNA for the CDR3: TGTGCCAGCAGTTTGAGCTCGTACTACGAGCAGCACTTC. Encoded protein: CASSLSSYYEQHF.

This clonotype was seen ten or more times. The V gene is TRBV2, the J gene TRBJ2-3; tentative D call: TRBD2 (7 bases). The CDR3 is 15 amino acids. Germline CDR1 reads SNHLY; CDR2 reads FYNNEI. V lost 4 bases and J 0 bases, leaving 11 bases between the germline ends. CDR3 loop: CASSVRGGSTDTQYF. In DNA, the CDR3 is TGTGCCAGCAGTGTCAGGGGAGGGAGCACAGATACGCAGTATTTT.

This clonotype was recorded at least ten times. The rearrangement uses TRBV10-3 and TRBJ1-2; D unclear. The CDR3 is 12 amino acids. The germline V and J ends were trimmed by 6 bases and 8 bases, with 13 bases remaining between them. Germline V CDR1 and CDR2: ENHRY, SYGVKD. The CDR3 DNA is TGTGCCATCAGCTCCAACGAGGAGGGCTACACCTTC. Its translation: CAISSNEEGYTF.

The chain uses TRBV9 and TRBJ2-1, with D unclear. The germline V gene encodes CDR1 SGDLS and CDR2 YYNGEE. The CDR3 consists of 14 residues. V dropped 0 bases and J dropped 5 bases, with 9 bases sitting between them. CDR3 residues: CASSVAVRNNEQFF. For the CDR3, the DNA is TGTGCCAGCAGCGTAGCAGTCAGGAACAATGAGCAGTTCTTC.

This clonotype came up many times. The J gene is TRBJ2-5, the V gene TRBV18, with D uncertain. V lost 1 base, J lost 1 base, and 7 bases lay in between. This CDR3 contains 14 residues. CDR1 and CDR2 (germline): KGHSH, LQKENI. The CDR3: CASSPLRSQETQYF. The CDR3 DNA is TGTGCCAGCTCACCACTTCGCAGCCAAGAGACCCAGTACTTC.

Many counts were recorded for this clonotype. V is TRBV20-1 and J is TRBJ1-1, with D perhaps matching TRBD1 (5 bases). The V end was cut by 0 bases, the J end by 3 bases, with 11 bases between. This CDR3 is built from 14 residues. Germline V gene lookup returns CDR1 DFQATT and CDR2 SNEGSKA (reference sequence). CDR3 nucleotide sequence: TGCAGTGCTAGAGATATGAGAGGGGACACTGAAGCTTTCTTT. Protein sequence: CSARDMRGDTEAFF.

This clonotype was counted ten times or more. The chain is built from TRBV7-3 and TRBJ2-1; 11 nucleotides match TRBD2. Germline-derived CDR1 and CDR2 are SGHTA and FQGTGA. Germline trimming cut 3 bases from V and 7 bases from J; bases unmatched to any gene: 14. This CDR3 region has 18 residues. CDR3 sequence reads: CASSFPLSTSGAPNEQFF. The CDR3 DNA sequence: TGTGCCAGCAGCTTCCCCTTATCGACTAGCGGGGCCCCTAATGAGCAGTTCTTC. Drawing the rest from reference TRBV7-3 and TRBJ2-1, the complete variable domain is GAGVSQTPSNKVTEKGKYVELRCDPISGHTALYWYRQSLGQGPEFLIYFQGTGAADDSGLPNDRFFAVRPEGSVSTLKIQRTERGDSAVYLCASSFPLSTSGAPNEQFFGPGTRLTVL.

At least ten counts were recorded for this clonotype. This sequence joins TRBV6-1 and TRBJ1-5; 9 bases fit TRBD1. This CDR3 region has 15 residues. The ends lost 6 bases at V and 5 bases at J; junction bases unmatched: 8. CDR1 and CDR2 (germline): MNHNS, SASEGT. DNA for the CDR3: TGTGCCAGCAGCCTTTGGACAGGGGACGATCAGCCCCAGCATTTT. Translating gives CASSLWTGDDQPQHF.

Points on this clonotype: At one of its ends the junction is not consistent with the germline gene, which may arise from a read error. V and J are TRBV7-3 and TRBJ1-1, with 7 bases matching TRBD1. The CDR3 contains 13 residues. The germline V gene encodes CDR1 SGHTA and CDR2 FQGTGA. The CDR3 coding sequence is TGTGCCAACAGCCTTTTACAGGGGACTGAAGCTTTCTTT. This encodes CANSLLQGTEAFF. Complete variable domain (other parts from reference TRBV7-3 and TRBJ1-1): GAGVSQTPSNKVTEKGKYVELRCDPISGHTALYWYRQSLGQGPEFLIYFQGTGAADDSGLPNDRFFAVRPEGSVSTLKIQRTERGDSAVYLCANSLLQGTEAFFGQGTRLTVV.

The table lists this clonotype with many counts. The V call is TRBV3-1, the J call TRBJ1-6; D is perhaps TRBD1 (6 bases). The CDR3 covers 13 residues. Trimming pared 3 bases from V and 10 bases from J, leaving 10 bases between. CDR1 and CDR2 (germline): LGHDT, YNNKEL (reference sequence). CDR3 sequence reads: CASSHGGGSPLHF. Written as DNA, the CDR3 is TGTGCCAGCAGCCACGGCGGGGGCTCACCCCTCCACTTT.

This clonotype showed up many times. The chain couples TRBV5-1 to TRBJ2-1; no firm D call. V dropped 2 bases and J dropped 4 bases, with 10 bases sitting between them. CDR3 length: 14 residues. Germline assignment: CDR1 SGHRS and CDR2 YFSETQ. The CDR3 here is CASSLEQLYNEQFF. The CDR3 DNA is TGCGCCAGCAGCTTAGAGCAGTTATACAATGAGCAGTTCTTC.

To note about this clonotype: This may be a read error: a much more frequent sequence differs by one nucleotide. The chain joins TRBV11-2 to TRBJ1-1, with 7 positions matching TRBD1. In germline, CDR1 is SGHAT, CDR2 FQNNGV. This CDR3 has 15 residues. CDR3 bases: TGTGCCAGCAGCTCGTGGACAGGAAGGGACACTGAAGATTTCTTT. Its translation: CASSSWTGRDTEDFF. The whole variable domain, filled in from reference TRBV11-2 and TRBJ1-1, reads EAGVAQSPRYKIIEKRQSVAFWCNPISGHATLYWYQQILGQGPKLLIQFQNNGVVDDSQLPKDRFSAERLKGVDSTLKIQPAKLEDSAVYLCASSSWTGRDTEDFFGQGTRLTVV.

This rearrangement joins TRBV7-6 to TRBJ2-3; possibly TRBD1 for D (5 bases). The CDR3 is 14 residues long. The germline V gene encodes CDR1 SGHVS and CDR2 FNYEAQ. Trimming pared 4 bases from V and 0 bases from J, leaving 8 bases between. The CDR3 coding sequence is TGTGCCAGCAGCTCGAGACAGAGCACAGATACGCAGTATTTT. This translates into CASSSRQSTDTQYF.

This clonotype has only one observation. Germline and junction disagree at one end, which may indicate a read error. This chain joins TRBV2 and TRBJ2-3; 7 bases agree with TRBD2. The CDR3 contains 13 residues. Germline V gene lookup returns CDR1 SNHLY and CDR2 FYNNEI. The CDR3 coding sequence is TGTGTCAGCAGAGGAAGAGCGGGAAATACGCAGTATTTT. Translated: CVSRGRAGNTQYF.

This clonotype was recorded many times. V and J are TRBV19 and TRBJ2-2, with D possibly being TRBD2 (6 bases). CDR1 is LNHDA, CDR2 SQIVND, per germline (reference sequence). V was trimmed by 2 bases and J by 2 bases, leaving 12 bases between them. This CDR3 has 16 amino acids. CDR3 protein: CASSIPSALNTGELFF. The CDR3 nucleotides read TGTGCCAGTAGTATACCTAGCGCATTAAACACCGGGGAGCTGTTTTTT.

This clonotype came up many times. V is TRBV28 and J is TRBJ1-2, with D possibly matching TRBD1 (6 bases). V was trimmed by 3 bases and J by 3 bases, leaving 14 bases between them. The CDR3 is 15 amino acids. Germline CDR1 is MDHEN and CDR2 is SYDVKM. This CDR3 is CASSLGTPGDYGYTF. The CDR3 DNA is TGTGCCAGCAGTTTGGGGACACCGGGGGACTATGGCTACACCTTC.

The table lists this clonotype with many counts. This chain joins TRBV20-1 and TRBJ1-1; the D gene is possibly TRBD1 (5 bases). This CDR3 has 11 amino acids. Germline loops: CDR1 DFQATT, CDR2 SNEGSKA (reference sequence). V gave up 3 bases and J gave up 11 bases, with 13 bases separating them. Here the CDR3 DNA reads TGCAGTGCTAGTCAGGGAACCGGGGCTTTCTTT. Protein: CSASQGTGAFF.

In this sample, this clonotype turned up many times. The chain has TRBV5-1 and TRBJ2-5, with TRBD2 as a possible D gene (6 bases). Germline V gene sequence: CDR1 SGHRS, CDR2 YFSETQ. CDR3 length: 16 residues. Trimming stripped 5 bases from V and 5 bases from J, with 22 bases between. The CDR3 sequence is CASRPILAIQEETQYF. DNA for the CDR3: TGCGCCAGCAGGCCAATACTAGCTATCCAGGAGGAGACCCAGTACTTC.

Many counts were recorded for this clonotype. The rearrangement uses TRBV20-1 and TRBJ1-1; 9 positions agree with TRBD1. CDR1 and CDR2 from the germline V gene are DFQATT and SNEGSKA (reference sequence). With V trimmed by 2 bases and J by 7 bases, 8 bases remained unmatched. This CDR3 region has 14 residues. CDR3 in DNA: TGCAGTGCTAGATCGGACAGGGGCGAGGGTGAAGCTTTCTTT. Translating gives CSARSDRGEGEAFF.

This clonotype was detected ten times or more. The chain joins TRBV14 to TRBJ2-3; D tentatively fits TRBD1 or TRBD2 (5 bases each). This CDR3 has 14 residues. V shed 7 bases and J shed 3 bases, with 14 bases lying between them. Germline assignment: CDR1 SGHDN and CDR2 FVKESK. The CDR3 nucleotides read TGTGCCAGCACTCTTGGGGGAAGTACAGATACGCAGTATTTT. It codes for CASTLGGSTDTQYF.

The table lists this clonotype with many counts. The chain carries TRBV7-2 and TRBJ2-3; D unresolved. CDR3 length: 15 amino acids. Trimming took 1 base from V and 0 from J, leaving 8 bases between them. Germline V CDR1 and CDR2: SGHTA, FQGNSA. The CDR3 sequence: CASSLVTVSTDTQYF. As DNA, the CDR3 is TGTGCCAGCAGCTTAGTGACGGTCAGCACAGATACGCAGTATTTT.

This clonotype came up many times. J is TRBJ2-1 and V is TRBV10-3; weak D call: TRBD2 (6 bases). With 4 bases removed from V and 8 bases from J, the gap between germline ends came to 15 bases. This CDR3 comprises 14 residues. Germline CDR1 is ENHRY and CDR2 is SYGVKD. The CDR3 DNA follows: TGTGCCATCAGTGGGAGGGCGTCTGGTGATGAGCAGTTCTTC. Translating gives CAISGRASGDEQFF.

The chain recombines TRBV19 with TRBJ2-2; the match to TRBD1 covers 9 bases. The CDR3 is made up of 13 amino acids. In germline, CDR1 is LNHDA, CDR2 SQIVND (reference sequence). The J segment lost 5 bases and the V segment lost 10 bases, leaving 5 bases of the junction unmatched. CDR3 nucleotides: TGTGCCATCCGGGACAGGGAAACCGGGGAGCTGTTTTTT. It translates to CAIRDRETGELFF.

This clonotype was picked up many times. J is TRBJ2-7 and V is TRBV5-1; D uncertain. V dropped 3 bases and J dropped 1 base, with 11 bases sitting between them. CDR3 length equals 14 residues. CDR1 is SGHRS and CDR2 is YFSETQ in the germline V gene. The CDR3 is CASSSDQRSYEQYF. The CDR3 DNA sequence: TGCGCCAGCAGCTCGGACCAGCGATCCTACGAGCAGTACTTC.

This clonotype was seen ten or more times. The chain combines TRBV10-2 with TRBJ1-2, with a weak D call TRBD1 (5 bases). The CDR3 loop spans 11 amino acids. The germline gives CDR1 WSHSY, CDR2 SAAADI. Deletions cut 2 bases from V and 13 bases from J, with 11 bases between. CDR3 protein: CASSEGPGGTF. CDR3 nucleotide sequence: TGCGCCAGCAGTGAGGGCCCCGGGGGCACCTTC.

This clonotype has at least ten counts. The V call is TRBV5-1, the J call TRBJ2-6, with a tentative D call TRBD1 (5 bases). V was shortened by 0 bases and J by 1 base, with 11 bases between the two germline ends. CDR1 and CDR2 from the germline V gene are SGHRS and YFSETQ. This CDR3 comprises 17 residues. CDR3 in amino acids: CASSLVLQESGANVLTF. DNA for the CDR3: TGCGCCAGCAGCTTGGTTCTACAGGAATCTGGGGCCAACGTCCTGACTTTC.